This TCR beta chain was recorded in a study of tumor-infiltrating lymphocytes in primary liver carcinoma. General study results and limits: Tumor region pairs showed greater overlap than either tumor-adjacent or tumor-blood pairs did.

V lost 7 bases and J lost 6, with 15 bases in between. This CDR3 contains 14 residues. This clonotype was recorded once. Its antigen is not known. With about 470 ng total RNA as template and a constant-region primer, TCR beta cDNA was made. Three nested multiplex PCR rounds of slightly modified ARM-PCR generated TCR beta libraries. The study ran its first two PCR rounds for approximately 10 cycles each, using TRBV1-TRBV30 forward primers and a C-beta reverse primer. TCRdb recomputed calls from the multiplex PCR reads with MiXCR, one row per CDR3 protein. The repertoire holds under 30,000 distinct CDR3 sequences, with around 78% as singletons. The source material, 20-30 mg of unsorted bulk tissue, was used to co-extract RNA and DNA. Surgical resection served as treatment for the primary liver carcinoma of these patients.

The chain carries TRBV12-3 or TRBV12-4 and TRBJ2-2; D possibly uses TRBD1 or TRBD2 (5 bases each). This sequence was found in a man aged 35 to 55 with primary liver carcinoma and hepatitis B virus infection. Sequencing used liver tumor tissue from sampling region 3. Indicated subset: tumor region T3, left-lateral pole. The CDR3 coding sequence is TGTGCCAGCAACCAGCACAGAGGGGCCGGGGAGCTGTTTTTT. This encodes CASNQHRGAGELFF.